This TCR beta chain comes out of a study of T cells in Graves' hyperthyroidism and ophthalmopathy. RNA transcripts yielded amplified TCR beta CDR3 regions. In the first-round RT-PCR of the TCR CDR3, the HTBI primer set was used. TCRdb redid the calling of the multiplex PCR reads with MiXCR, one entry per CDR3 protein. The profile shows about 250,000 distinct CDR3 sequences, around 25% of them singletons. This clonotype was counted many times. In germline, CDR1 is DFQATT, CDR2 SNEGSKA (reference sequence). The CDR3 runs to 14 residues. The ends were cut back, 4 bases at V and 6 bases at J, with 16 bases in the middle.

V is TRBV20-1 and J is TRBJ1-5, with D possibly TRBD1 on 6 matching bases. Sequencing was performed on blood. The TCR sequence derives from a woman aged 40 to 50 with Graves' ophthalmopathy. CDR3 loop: CSAIQGEDGQPQHF. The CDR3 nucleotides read TGCAGTGCTATACAGGGAGAAGACGGTCAGCCCCAGCATTTT.